This T cell receptor beta chain is drawn from a study of tumor and adjacent non-tumor tissue in lung cancer. Study findings and constraints: Compared with tumor, normal lung showed significantly lower TCR diversity.

Comment on this clonotype: What it binds is not known. One end of the junction varies from germline; a read error may be responsible.

No cell sorting was done before RNA was extracted from the tissue. Distant lung tissue was collected more than 3 cm away from the tumor edge. TCRbeta libraries were built with three rounds of nested PCR, modified from ARM-PCR. MiXCR was run by TCRdb on the multiplex PCR reads, yielding one entry per CDR3 protein. The data show about 75,000 distinct CDR3 sequences, roughly 75% seen once. This CDR3 spans 14 amino acids. Germline CDR1 reads DFQATT; CDR2 reads SNEGSKA (reference sequence). The specimen was distant non-tumor lung tissue. This TCR came from a woman in her 50s with non-small cell lung cancer. The chain couples TRBV20-1 to TRBJ1-2; D not resolved. CDR3 sequence (DNA): TGCAGTGTTCCAATGAACGTGTTAGGCTATTGCTACACCTTC. The encoded protein is CSVPMNVLGYCYTF.